The 20 T cell receptor beta chains below come from one sample, sequenced in a study of cytomegalovirus exposure and HLA in healthy donors. The PCR ran on 60 Vbeta and 13 Jbeta primers. Assay used: immunoSEQ multiplex PCR; TCRdb lists only in-frame clones, some missing. The sample data list about 120,000 clones. Sequencing used PBMCs. The receptors originated from a man between 35 and 55 years old in good health and CMV-seropositive.

V is TRBV7-6 and J is TRBJ2-4; TRBD2 matches at 7 bases. Per the germline V gene, CDR1 is SGHVS and CDR2 is FNYEAQ. The V and J ends lost 3 bases and 3 bases, in that order; junction bases with no gene match: 11. The CDR3 is 17 amino acids. The CDR3 loop reads CASSFPLGGDGKNIQYF. DNA of the CDR3: TGTGCCAGCAGCTTCCCCTTGGGGGGGGACGGCAAAAACATTCAGTACTTC.

The chain carries TRBV5-1 and TRBJ2-2; 10 nucleotides match TRBD2. With V trimmed by 4 bases and J by 5 bases, 23 bases remained unmatched. The germline V gene has CDR1 SGHRS and CDR2 YFSETQ. The CDR3 contains 21 residues. CDR3 nucleotides: TGCGCCAGCAGCCGCCTTGGGTCGTGGGGTAGCGGGAGGCCGGATACCGGGGAGCTGTTTTTT. Its protein is CASSRLGSWGSGRPDTGELFF. The full variable domain, rest sourced from reference TRBV5-1 and TRBJ2-2, is KAGVTQTPRYLIKTRGQQVTLSCSPISGHRSVSWYQQTPGQGLQFLFEYFSETQRNKGNFPGRFSGRQFSNSRSEMNVSTLELGDSALYLCASSRLGSWGSGRPDTGELFFGEGSRLTVL.

The J gene is TRBJ1-1, the V gene TRBV19; D perhaps matches TRBD1 (5 bases). Trimming removed 6 bases from V and 0 bases from J, with 20 bases in between. The CDR3 is 17 residues long. Germline V CDR1 and CDR2: LNHDA, SQIVND (reference sequence). CDR3 region: CASSQGTAIPVNTEAFF. DNA of the CDR3: TGTGCCAGTAGCCAGGGTACAGCCATACCAGTGAACACTGAAGCTTTCTTT.

V is TRBV4-2 and J is TRBJ2-6, with D perhaps TRBD1 (5 bases). Germline V gene sequence: CDR1 LGHNA, CDR2 YNFKEQ. There are 15 residues in the CDR3. V shed 0 bases and J shed 4 bases, with 7 bases lying between them. The CDR3 sequence: CASSQEQDGANVLTF. The CDR3 bases are TGTGCCAGCAGCCAAGAACAGGACGGGGCCAACGTCCTGACTTTC.

The chain is built from TRBV9 and TRBJ2-6; maybe TRBD2 (5 bases). CDR3 length: 15 residues. The V gene's germline CDR1 is SGDLS and CDR2 YYNGEE. The germline V and J ends were trimmed by 2 bases and 2 bases, with 8 bases remaining between them. The CDR3 sequence: CASSVPGAGANVLTF. In DNA, the CDR3 is TGTGCCAGCAGCGTTCCCGGGGCTGGGGCCAACGTCCTGACTTTC. Together with reference TRBV9 and TRBJ2-6, the CDR3 gives the full variable domain: DSGVTQTPKHLITATGQRVTLRCSPRSGDLSVYWYQQSLDQGLQFLIQYYNGEERAKGNILERFSAQQFPDLHSELNLSSLELGDSALYFCASSVPGAGANVLTFGAGSRLTVL.

The chain is built from TRBV7-2 and TRBJ1-4; 7 positions agree with TRBD1. The CDR3 is 16 amino acids. J was trimmed by 5 bases and V by 6 bases; bases with no gene match: 12. Germline V gene sequence: CDR1 SGHTA, CDR2 FQGNSA. The CDR3 is CASSRTFDRANEKLFF. CDR3 nucleotide sequence: TGTGCCAGCAGTCGGACGTTCGACAGGGCCAATGAAAAACTGTTTTTT.

V is TRBV9 and J is TRBJ2-1, with a possible D match to TRBD2 (5 bases). The CDR3 spans 15 residues. V was cut by 0 bases and J by 7 bases, with 14 bases left in between. Germline loops: CDR1 SGDLS, CDR2 YYNGEE. CDR3 nucleotide sequence: TGTGCCAGCAGCGTAGCTAGCACGATCCATAATGAGCAGTTCTTC. Translated: CASSVASTIHNEQFF. Full variable domain (outside the CDR3, taken from reference TRBV9 and TRBJ2-1): DSGVTQTPKHLITATGQRVTLRCSPRSGDLSVYWYQQSLDQGLQFLIQYYNGEERAKGNILERFSAQQFPDLHSELNLSSLELGDSALYFCASSVASTIHNEQFFGPGTRLTVL.

The chain couples TRBV4-2 to TRBJ2-5; maybe TRBD2 (7 bases). V was trimmed by 2 bases and J by 2 bases, leaving 18 bases between them. CDR1 LGHNA and CDR2 YNFKEQ come from the germline V gene. The CDR3 runs 17 residues. DNA of the CDR3: TGTGCCAGCAGCCAAACCCACGGTGGGGGGGCACAAGAGACCCAGTACTTC. It encodes CASSQTHGGGAQETQYF.

V gene TRBV27 combines with J gene TRBJ1-3; the D gene is possibly TRBD1 (6 bases). Germline-derived CDR1 and CDR2 are MNHEY and SMNVEV (reference sequence). V shed 2 bases and J shed 2 bases, with 13 bases lying between them. This CDR3 is built from 16 residues. The CDR3 sequence: CASSLQGRTAGNTIYF. The CDR3 DNA sequence: TGTGCCAGCAGTTTACAGGGGCGTACCGCTGGAAACACCATATATTTT.

The J gene is TRBJ2-1, the V gene TRBV10-3, with 10 bases fitting TRBD2. Germline V gene lookup returns CDR1 ENHRY and CDR2 SYGVKD. V shed 5 bases, J shed 10 bases, and the junction held 14 bases outside the gene matches. The CDR3 covers 16 residues. The CDR3 coding sequence is TGTGCCATCAGTTCTGAAACCGGAGCGGGAGGGGGAGAGCAGTTCTTC. Its protein is CAISSETGAGGGEQFF.

V and J are TRBV6-6 and TRBJ2-7; D is unresolved. The CDR3 covers 12 residues. Germline V CDR1 and CDR2: MNHNY, SVGAGI (reference sequence). The ends were cut back, 4 bases at V and 7 bases at J, with 11 bases in the middle. CDR3 loop: CASSSRPWEQYF. CDR3 nucleotide sequence: TGTGCCAGCAGTTCTAGGCCTTGGGAGCAGTACTTC.

This chain uses TRBV9 with TRBJ1-3; the D gene is possibly TRBD1 (6 bases). Germline values: CDR1 SGDLS, CDR2 YYNGEE. V lost 0 bases and J 7 bases, leaving 17 bases between the germline ends. The CDR3 runs 16 residues. The CDR3 sequence is CASSVATGPVGNTIYF. CDR3 coding DNA: TGTGCCAGCAGCGTAGCCACAGGGCCGGTGGGGAACACCATATATTTT. Full variable domain (rest looked up from reference TRBV9 and TRBJ1-3): DSGVTQTPKHLITATGQRVTLRCSPRSGDLSVYWYQQSLDQGLQFLIQYYNGEERAKGNILERFSAQQFPDLHSELNLSSLELGDSALYFCASSVATGPVGNTIYFGEGSWLTVV.

The rearrangement links TRBV18 to TRBJ2-7; no reliable D call. Per the germline V gene, CDR1 is KGHSH and CDR2 is LQKENI. V lost 3 bases, J lost 3 bases, and 15 bases lay in between. The CDR3 covers 15 residues. In DNA, the CDR3 is TGTGCCAGCTCACCCGATCAGCGCCCCCTCTACGAGCAGTACTTC. It codes for CASSPDQRPLYEQYF.

This chain connects TRBV7-2 to TRBJ1-5; 7 bases map to TRBD1. This CDR3 has 13 amino acids. The germline gives CDR1 SGHTA, CDR2 FQGNSA. With V trimmed by 6 bases and J by 7 bases, 6 bases remained unmatched. CDR3: CASSDRAGQPQHF. The CDR3 bases are TGTGCCAGCAGTGACAGGGCGGGACAGCCCCAGCATTTT.

The J gene is TRBJ1-2, the V gene TRBV4-3; D not certain. Trimming took off 0 bases at V and 3 bases at J, with 14 bases between the two ends. Germline V CDR1 and CDR2: LGHNA, YSLEER. The CDR3 loop spans 16 amino acids. The CDR3 sequence is CASSQEAGRRDYGYTF. The CDR3 nucleotides read TGCGCCAGCAGCCAAGAAGCGGGCAGGCGCGACTATGGCTACACCTTC.

V is TRBV5-4 and J is TRBJ2-7; 10 bases line up with TRBD2. V lost 2 bases, J lost 0 bases, and 5 bases stayed unmatched. Germline V gene sequence: CDR1 SGHNT, CDR2 YYREEE (reference sequence). This CDR3 region has 16 residues. This CDR3 is CASSFGLAGASYEQYF. Here the CDR3 DNA reads TGTGCCAGCAGCTTTGGTCTAGCGGGAGCCTCCTACGAGCAGTACTTC.

J is TRBJ2-1 and V is TRBV28; the match to TRBD2 covers 11 bases. The CDR3 sequence is 15 residues long. V was pared by 6 bases and J by 2 bases, with 3 bases of the junction left unmatched. Germline CDR1 reads MDHEN; CDR2 reads SYDVKM. This CDR3 is CASRPLAGAYNEQFF. The CDR3 nucleotides read TGTGCCAGCAGGCCACTAGCGGGAGCCTACAATGAGCAGTTCTTC.

The V and J genes are TRBV11-2 and TRBJ1-1; D gene uncertain. V was trimmed by 8 bases and J by 4 bases, leaving 8 bases between them. CDR1 and CDR2 from the germline V gene are SGHAT and FQNNGV. The length of the CDR3 is 11 residues. The CDR3: CASRGGTEAFF. Written as DNA, the CDR3 is TGTGCCAGCCGAGGAGGCACTGAAGCTTTCTTT.

The chain employs TRBV6-6 and TRBJ2-7; a weak D match, TRBD1 (5 bases). From germline, CDR1 is MNHNY and CDR2 SVGAGI (reference sequence). This CDR3 contains 12 residues. The V gene lost 6 bases and the J gene lost 3 bases, with 9 bases spanning the gap. CDR3 DNA: TGTGCCAGCAGCCAAACAGGCTACGAGCAGTACTTC. It translates to CASSQTGYEQYF.

The rearrangement links TRBV11-2 to TRBJ2-7; 7 bases line up with TRBD1. CDR1 is SGHAT and CDR2 is FQNNGV in the germline V gene. J was trimmed by 6 bases and V by 5 bases; bases with no gene match: 10. CDR3 length: 14 residues. The CDR3 DNA follows: TGTGCCAGCAGCCTCAACAGGGGTTTTTCCGAGCAGTACTTC. Residues: CASSLNRGFSEQYF.